The 17 T cell receptor beta chains below were found in one sample sequenced in a study of T cell changes during pregnancy in multiple sclerosis. Some clones are missing from TCRdb's copy, which holds only in-frame ones; the method was immunoSEQ multiplex PCR. The repertoire includes around 92,000 clones, around 92% of them detected once, and less than 2.5% sits in the top ten. The specimen was peripheral blood, collected in the third trimester of pregnancy. These TCRs come from a female donor with multiple sclerosis, enrolled in a pregnancy study.

The rearrangement links TRBV28 to TRBJ1-1, with D possibly matching TRBD1 (6 bases). The V end was cut by 6 bases, the J end by 11 bases, with 16 bases between. The germline CDR1 and CDR2 sequences are MDHEN and SYDVKM. The CDR3 sequence is 12 residues long. The DNA for the CDR3 is TGTGCCAGCAGCCCAGTCCAGGGGACGGCTTTCTTT. Translation gives CASSPVQGTAFF. The full variable domain, rest sourced from reference TRBV28 and TRBJ1-1, is DVKVTQSSRYLVKRTGEKVFLECVQDMDHENMFWYRQDPGLGLRLIYFSYDVKMKEKGDIPEGYSVSREKKERFSLILESASTNQTSMYLCASSPVQGTAFFGQGTRLTVV.

The chain joins TRBV4-1 to TRBJ2-5; D might be TRBD2 (6 bases). Germline V gene sequence: CDR1 MGHRA, CDR2 YSYEKL. The V end was cut by 1 base, the J end by 0 bases, with 15 bases between. CDR3 length: 17 residues. The DNA of the CDR3 is TGCGCCAGCAGCCAAGGTTTAATAGCGGTTTACCAAGAGACCCAGTACTTC. Encoded protein: CASSQGLIAVYQETQYF.

J is TRBJ2-1 and V is TRBV7-8; 7 bases are a match to TRBD2. This CDR3 comprises 14 residues. The V gene's germline CDR1 is SGHVS and CDR2 FQNEAQ. V lost 5 bases, J lost 8 bases, and 9 bases stayed unmatched. The CDR3 DNA follows: TGTGCCAGCAGCGACCGGACTAGAGGCTATGAGCAGTTCTTC. Translation gives CASSDRTRGYEQFF.

The chain carries TRBV11-2 and TRBJ2-7, with D tentatively TRBD1 (6 bases). CDR3 length: 12 amino acids. Germline loops: CDR1 SGHAT, CDR2 FQNNGV. V was clipped by 4 bases and J by 3 bases, with 7 bases between them. CDR3 nucleotides: TGTGCCAGCAGCTCGGACAGCTACGAGCAGTACTTC. It codes for CASSSDSYEQYF.

The J gene is TRBJ2-5, the V gene TRBV4-2; D ambiguous. Germline CDR1 LGHNA, CDR2 YNFKEQ. V dropped 2 bases and J dropped 7 bases, with 8 bases sitting between them. The CDR3 is 12 residues long. The CDR3 DNA is TGTGCCAGCAGCCAACCGGGTGGGACCCAGTACTTC. This codes for CASSQPGGTQYF.

This sequence joins TRBV5-1 and TRBJ1-2; 7 bases map to TRBD1. This CDR3 is built from 14 residues. The junction had 5 bases not matched to a gene; V was cut back by 0 bases and J by 6 bases. Germline CDR1 is SGHRS and CDR2 is YFSETQ. CDR3: CASSLADRDHGYTF. DNA for the CDR3: TGCGCCAGCAGCTTGGCTGACAGGGATCATGGCTACACCTTC.

The genes are TRBV6-5 and TRBJ1-2, with D possibly being TRBD1 (5 bases). This CDR3 contains 11 residues. V was trimmed by 11 bases and J by 2 bases, leaving 9 bases between them. Germline loops: CDR1 MNHEY, CDR2 SVGAGI. The CDR3 reads CAARANYGYTF. Written as DNA, the CDR3 is TGTGCCGCCAGGGCAAACTATGGCTACACCTTC.

The chain employs TRBV9 and TRBJ2-1, with a possible D match to TRBD1 (6 bases). V was pared by 3 bases and J by 5 bases, with 21 bases between. Germline V CDR1 and CDR2: SGDLS, YYNGEE. The CDR3 spans 17 residues. The DNA of the CDR3 is TGTGCCAGCAGCGCGAGGGGGTCTAGTTCTTTCCACAATGAGCAGTTCTTC. Protein product: CASSARGSSSFHNEQFF.

This rearrangement joins TRBV2 to TRBJ2-5, with 7 bases fitting TRBD2. The V gene's germline CDR1 is SNHLY and CDR2 FYNNEI. The CDR3 extends over 14 amino acids. J was trimmed by 5 bases and V by 1 base; bases with no gene match: 4. CDR3 region: CASSEVLAWETQYF. The CDR3 DNA reads as TGTGCCAGCAGTGAAGTACTAGCGTGGGAGACCCAGTACTTC.

This clone was detected a few times. The chain joins TRBV11-2 to TRBJ2-1, with D maybe TRBD2 (6 bases). The CDR3 length is 14 residues. V was pared by 3 bases and J by 15 bases, with 21 bases between. Germline CDR1 SGHAT, CDR2 FQNNGV. As DNA, the CDR3 is TGTGCCAGCAGCTTCGCGGGGTGGAGGGGTGGTGGGTTCTTC. Translating gives CASSFAGWRGGGFF. The complete variable domain, with remaining parts taken from reference TRBV11-2 and TRBJ2-1, reads EAGVAQSPRYKIIEKRQSVAFWCNPISGHATLYWYQQILGQGPKLLIQFQNNGVVDDSQLPKDRFSAERLKGVDSTLKIQPAKLEDSAVYLCASSFAGWRGGGFFGPGTRLTVL.

The chain couples TRBV2 to TRBJ2-1; 7 bases align to TRBD1. The germline gives CDR1 SNHLY, CDR2 FYNNEI. CDR3 length equals 13 residues. J lost 12 bases, V lost 6 bases, and 11 bases had no gene match. CDR3 sequence: CASSAGTAIWQFF. The DNA of the CDR3 is TGTGCCAGCAGCGCCGGGACAGCAATCTGGCAGTTCTTC.

This clone appeared a single time. The rearrangement uses TRBV29-1 and TRBJ2-2; 7 bases are a match to TRBD1. Germline CDR1 is SQVTM and CDR2 is ANQGSEA. The junction had 6 bases not matched to a gene; V was cut back by 4 bases and J by 4 bases. The CDR3 consists of 14 residues. The CDR3 reads CSVVGGRGTGELFF. Written as DNA, the CDR3 is TGCAGCGTTGTAGGGGGCCGCGGCACCGGGGAGCTGTTTTTT.

The gene calls are TRBV19 and TRBJ2-1; D is undetermined. The CDR3 totals 16 residues. The V end was cut by 3 bases, the J end by 1 base, with 13 bases between. Germline V gives CDR1 LNHDA, CDR2 SQIVND (reference sequence). As DNA, the CDR3 is TGTGCCAGTAGTATTCGGCGAGAGGATTCCTACAATGAGCAGTTCTTC. It specifies CASSIRREDSYNEQFF.

This chain joins TRBV6-6 and TRBJ1-2; D is ambiguous. Trimming pared 3 bases from V and 8 bases from J, leaving 19 bases between. The CDR3 contains 15 residues. The germline gives CDR1 MNHNY, CDR2 SVGAGI (reference sequence). The CDR3 spells CASSYSEEVSMGYTF. For the CDR3, the DNA is TGTGCCAGCAGTTATTCCGAGGAAGTTTCCATGGGCTACACCTTC.

The V and J genes are TRBV6-1 and TRBJ2-5; TRBD1 agrees at 9 bases. The V segment lost 7 bases and the J segment 1 base; nucleotides outside the gene matches: 7. The CDR3 runs 15 residues. The germline gives CDR1 MNHNS, CDR2 SASEGT. The CDR3 protein is CASTTGGQIQETQYF. CDR3 DNA sequence: TGTGCCAGCACAACAGGGGGCCAAATCCAAGAGACCCAGTACTTC.

The chain links TRBV29-1 to TRBJ1-1; 7 bases agree with TRBD1. The CDR3 runs to 14 residues. CDR1 SQVTM and CDR2 ANQGSEA come from the germline V gene. With 3 bases clipped from V and 0 bases from J, the junction kept 4 bases outside the gene matches. The CDR3 sequence is CSVDEGAMNTEAFF. The CDR3 bases are TGCAGCGTTGATGAGGGGGCGATGAACACTGAAGCTTTCTTT.

This chain connects TRBV27 to TRBJ1-2; 7 bases line up with TRBD1. This CDR3 spans 14 amino acids. Germline CDR1 MNHEY, CDR2 SMNVEV (reference sequence). V gave up 3 bases and J gave up 8 bases; unmatched junction bases: 9. CDR3 DNA: TGTGCCAGCAGTTTCCGCGGACAGGAAGGCGGCTACACCTTC. Its protein is CASSFRGQEGGYTF.